One T cell receptor beta chain is described in this entry. What it binds is not known. Clones were read by immunoSEQ multiplex PCR, and TCRdb kept only the in-frame ones, dropping some. In the table there are around 70,000 clones, around 86% of which are singletons. Ipilimumab-mediated CTLA-4 blockade plus focal radiation was given to patients having chemo-refractory metastatic non-small-cell lung cancer. The data stem from a study of radiotherapy plus CTLA-4 blockade in lung cancer. The study, taken as a whole, reports: There was expansion of tumor-derived TCR clones in blood after radiotherapy plus ipilimumab. Early blood T cell clone dynamics reportedly forecast response best, with interferon-beta.

CDR3 size: 15 residues. Germline CDR1 reads SGDLS; CDR2 reads YYNGEE. V was pared by 0 bases and J by 8 bases, with 8 bases of the junction left unmatched. This material consisted of peripheral blood, taken from a patient treated with radiotherapy plus ipilimumab. The sequence came from a human donor with non-small cell lung cancer that progressed on radiotherapy plus ipilimumab. The genes are TRBV9 and TRBJ1-2; 9 nucleotides agree with TRBD1. Written as DNA, the CDR3 is TGTGCCAGCAGCGTAGCCGGGACAGGGTTCGGGGGCTACACCTTC. Translating it yields CASSVAGTGFGGYTF.